The 18 T cell receptor beta chains listed next were all sequenced from one sample in a study of Ad26.COV2.S vaccination and SARS-CoV-2 variants. Treatment noted: 15 to 20 received Ad26.COV2.S at low or high dose, single or two shots; 5 received placebo; per-sample allocation not given. Sampling was performed 63 days after the first vaccine or placebo injection. Assay: immunoSEQ multiplex PCR; the TCRdb copy retains only in-frame clones and omits some. The table shows about 350,000 clones, with around 83% occurring only once. The sequences come from peripheral blood, collected in a trial of Ad26.COV2.S vaccine versus placebo. The source is a person aged 18 to 59 who received the Ad26.COV2.S COVID-19 vaccine or a placebo.

The table lists this clone with a few counts. The rearrangement uses TRBV15 and TRBJ1-5; D might be TRBD1 (5 bases). This CDR3 spans 16 amino acids. V lost 5 bases to trimming and J lost 5 bases, with 19 bases between them. The V gene's germline CDR1 is LNHNV and CDR2 YYDKDF (reference sequence). As DNA, the CDR3 is TGTGCCACCAGCGGCCGCGGGGGTCGATCGGATCAGCCCCAGCATTTT. As protein: CATSGRGGRSDQPQHF.

Points on this clone: This sample includes further DNA sequences coding for the same CDR3. The CDR3, as DNA: TGTGCCAGCAGCTTAGGAGATACGCAGTATTTT. It encodes CASSLGDTQYF. The chain uses TRBV11-2 and TRBJ2-3; D call uncertain. There are 11 residues in the CDR3. V lost 1 base, J lost 5 bases, and 1 base lay in between. In germline, CDR1 is SGHAT, CDR2 FQNNGV.

The chain joins TRBV29-1 to TRBJ2-3; D ambiguous. Trimming pared 3 bases from V and 2 bases from J, leaving 9 bases between. The CDR3 runs 13 residues. Germline V CDR1 and CDR2: SQVTM, ANQGSEA. The CDR3 nucleotides are TGCAGCGTTGAGCGGCAAAACACAGATACGCAGTATTTT. It codes for CSVERQNTDTQYF.

The chain couples TRBV6-2 or TRBV6-3 to TRBJ2-7, with unresolved D. The ends were cut back, 2 bases at V and 2 bases at J, with 4 bases in the middle. There are 12 residues in the CDR3. CDR1 is MNHEY and CDR2 is SVGEGT in the germline V gene. The CDR3 coding sequence is TGTGCCAGCAGTTACAGGACCTACGAGCAGTACTTC. As protein: CASSYRTYEQYF.

This clone has just a few counts. The CDR3 bases are TGTGCCAGCACCCACACCTTGTTCGGCGACGCCAAAAACATTCAGTACTTC. This translates into CASTHTLFGDAKNIQYF. The chain uses TRBV2 and TRBJ2-4; D uncertain. With 7 bases removed from V and 1 base from J, the gap between germline ends came to 20 bases. This CDR3 region has 17 residues. Germline V gene lookup returns CDR1 SNHLY and CDR2 FYNNEI.

The V gene is TRBV10-3, the J gene TRBJ2-4; D remains unclear. CDR3 length: 14 amino acids. In germline, CDR1 is ENHRY, CDR2 SYGVKD. Trimming pared 2 bases from V and 0 bases from J, leaving 5 bases between. CDR3 coding DNA: TGTGCCATCAGTGAGAGGCTAGCCAAAAACATTCAGTACTTC. Translation gives CAISERLAKNIQYF.

V usage is TRBV2 and J usage is TRBJ1-1; D possibly corresponds to TRBD1 (5 bases). Looked up from germline, CDR1 is SNHLY and CDR2 is FYNNEI. The CDR3 has 14 amino acids. V was cut by 7 bases and J by 1 base, with 13 bases left in between. The CDR3 DNA reads as TGTGCCAGCATTTTGACAGTCTCGAACACTGAAGCTTTCTTT. Its protein product is CASILTVSNTEAFF.

The chain recombines TRBV28 with TRBJ1-2; D gene ambiguous. Germline V CDR1 and CDR2: MDHEN, SYDVKM. This CDR3 spans 13 amino acids. V lost 6 bases and J 9 bases, leaving 17 bases between the germline ends. The CDR3 DNA reads as TGTGCCAGCAGCTCAAAAAGGCTTTTTCGCTACACCTTC. Translation: CASSSKRLFRYTF.

This chain joins TRBV25-1 and TRBJ1-4; 9 bases align to TRBD1. The CDR3 covers 15 residues. Germline CDR1 is MGHDK and CDR2 is SYGVNS. V lost 8 bases and J lost 5; bases outside the gene matches: 9. The CDR3 DNA sequence: TGTGCCAGCCGTCCGGACAGGGGCCGAAATGAAAAACTGTTTTTT. It specifies CASRPDRGRNEKLFF.

The V and J genes are TRBV6-1 and TRBJ1-1; D is possibly TRBD1 (5 bases). V lost 5 bases and J lost 6, with 16 bases in between. This CDR3 spans 14 amino acids. In germline, CDR1 is MNHNS, CDR2 SASEGT. In DNA, the CDR3 is TGTGCCAGCAGTTTACCCGGGACTGAGGCTGAAGCTTTCTTT. The encoded protein is CASSLPGTEAEAFF.

CDR3 nucleotides: TGTGCCTGGAGTGGGCTAGCGGGAAGGAACGATGAGCAGTTCTTC. Translating gives CAWSGLAGRNDEQFF. This chain links TRBV30 with TRBJ2-1; 9 bases fit TRBD2. The J segment lost 8 bases and the V segment lost 1 base, leaving 9 bases of the junction unmatched. The germline CDR1 and CDR2 sequences are GTSNPN and SVGIG (reference sequence). The CDR3 loop spans 15 amino acids.

V gene TRBV3-1 (or the pseudogene TRBV3-2) combines with J gene TRBJ1-6; 10 nucleotides agree with TRBD1. The V gene's germline CDR1 is LGHDT and CDR2 YNNKEL (reference sequence). This CDR3 is built from 16 residues. V gave up 5 bases and J gave up 6 bases; unmatched junction bases: 7. CDR3 protein: CASSYQTGGGNSPLHF. The CDR3 bases are TGTGCCAGCAGCTACCAGACAGGGGGCGGTAATTCACCCCTCCACTTT.

The chain uses TRBV5-1 and TRBJ2-3, with TRBD2 as a possible D gene (6 bases). In germline, CDR1 is SGHRS, CDR2 YFSETQ. CDR3 size: 15 residues. Trimming left V 2 bases short and J 0 bases short, with 10 bases between. The CDR3 region has the DNA TGCGCCAGCAGCTTAACCGCGGGGAGCACAGATACGCAGTATTTT. This gives the protein CASSLTAGSTDTQYF.

This chain joins TRBV6-5 and TRBJ2-2, with TRBD1 identical over 8 bases. V gave up 6 bases and J gave up 4 bases; unmatched junction bases: 7. Germline V gives CDR1 MNHEY, CDR2 SVGAGI. The CDR3 covers 15 residues. CDR3 sequence reads: CASSRQGAVTGELFF. The CDR3 DNA is TGTGCCAGCAGCCGCCAGGGGGCCGTCACCGGGGAGCTGTTTTTT.

J is TRBJ1-5 and V is TRBV2, with 9 bases fitting TRBD1. The germline V gene encodes CDR1 SNHLY and CDR2 FYNNEI. The CDR3 is made up of 15 amino acids. Trimming at V came to 6 bases and at J to 6 bases, leaving 9 bases not matched to a gene. This CDR3 reads CASRRQGVDGQPQHF. In DNA form, the CDR3 reads TGTGCCAGCAGACGACAGGGGGTTGACGGTCAGCCCCAGCATTTT.

This sequence joins TRBV25-1 and TRBJ1-1, with D tentatively TRBD1 (5 bases). Germline CDR1 is MGHDK and CDR2 is SYGVNS. The CDR3 covers 13 residues. Trimming cost V 7 bases and J 3 bases, with 12 bases left between them. The CDR3 sequence: CASTTSRDTEAFF. The CDR3, as DNA: TGTGCCAGCACCACCTCCAGGGACACTGAAGCTTTCTTT. Looking up the rest from reference TRBV25-1 and TRBJ1-1 gives the full variable domain: EADIYQTPRYLVIGTGKKITLECSQTMGHDKMYWYQQDPGMELHLIHYSYGVNSTEKGDLSSESTVSRIRTEHFPLTLESARPSHTSQYLCASTTSRDTEAFFGQGTRLTVV.

V and J are TRBV27 and TRBJ2-3, with 8 bases lining up with TRBD2. Germline CDR1 reads MNHEY; CDR2 reads SMNVEV (reference sequence). CDR3 length equals 15 residues. V lost 2 bases to trimming and J lost 1 base; unmatched junction nucleotides: 2. CDR3 in DNA: TGTGCCAGCAGTTTACGGGGGGGTGGCACAGATACGCAGTATTTT. Protein product: CASSLRGGGTDTQYF.

The chain recombines TRBV6-5 with TRBJ2-7; D is unresolved. CDR1 MNHEY and CDR2 SVGAGI come from the germline V gene. The CDR3 totals 13 residues. Trimming left V 5 bases short and J 4 bases short, with 12 bases between. The CDR3 sequence: CASSPANGYEQYF. In nucleotides, the CDR3 is TGTGCCAGCAGTCCTGCCAATGGGTACGAGCAGTACTTC.